Listed below are T cell receptor beta chains from one sample, sequenced in a study of cytomegalovirus exposure and HLA in healthy donors. The assay was immunoSEQ multiplex PCR, and TCRdb's table has in-frame clones only and misses some. The table includes about 92,000 clones, 65% to 80% detected once. Sequenced input: PBMCs. Source of these receptors: a woman between 18 and 29 years old in good health and CMV-seropositive. Each CDR3 is given with its conserved first and last residue. A D gene is named only where the DNA matches it firmly. Some rows have no size entry. The others give once, few or many, or a class for an expanded clone.

v_call	clone_size	j_call	d_call	cdr3_nt	cdr3_aa
TRBV6-1	NA	TRBJ2-7	NA	TGTGCCAGCAGTGAACGGGCTCGGGGGTACGAGCAGTACTTC	CASSERARGYEQYF
TRBV7-2	NA	TRBJ1-1	NA	TGTGCCAGCAGCCTGCGGACGGGATCACGCACTGAAGCTTTCTTT	CASSLRTGSRTEAFF
TRBV11-1	NA	TRBJ2-3	NA	TGTGCCAGCAGCTTCGGGAGAGATACGCAGTATTTT	CASSFGRDTQYF
TRBV19	few	TRBJ1-5	TRBD1	TGTGCCAGTAGTCCCGGGACAGGGGGTGTTCAGCCCCAGCATTTT	CASSPGTGGVQPQHF
TRBV28	few	TRBJ2-3	TRBD2	TGTGCCAGCAGTAGTAGCGGGAGGGGTAAAGATACGCAGTATTTT	CASSSSGRGKDTQYF
TRBV9	NA	TRBJ2-1	TRBD2	TGTGCCAGCAGCAAGGGACTAGCGGGAGGTTACAATGAGCAGTTCTTC	CASSKGLAGGYNEQFF
TRBV10-2	NA	TRBJ1-5	NA	TGCGCCAGCAAAGGAAGAGGTAGCAATCAGCCCCAGCATTTT	CASKGRGSNQPQHF
TRBV9	NA	TRBJ2-5	NA	TGTGCCAGCAGCGCCCCGGGACTTGAAGAGACCCAGTACTTC	CASSAPGLEETQYF
TRBV4-3	NA	TRBJ2-7	TRBD1	TGCGCCAGCAGCCAAGAGCCGACGGGACAGGGGGCTTACGAGCAGTACTTC	CASSQEPTGQGAYEQYF
TRBV9	NA	TRBJ1-2	NA	TGTGCCAGCAGCGGGCGGGCAGGTGACTATGGCTACACCTTC	CASSGRAGDYGYTF